Below are 24 T cell receptor beta chains sequenced from a single sample in a study of shared clonotypes between healthy human individuals. Clones were read by immunoSEQ multiplex PCR, and TCRdb kept only the in-frame ones, dropping some. The table lists around 2.3 million clones, 90% to 97% of them singletons, with about 0.13% in the top ten. The material sequenced was naive CD4+ T cells sorted from blood. Subset described: CD45RA+ positively selected. These receptors came from a man aged 18 to 30 in good health.

The V and J genes are TRBV30 and TRBJ2-2, with D unresolved. This CDR3 comprises 12 residues. V lost 2 bases and J 6 bases, leaving 7 bases between the germline ends. CDR1 GTSNPN and CDR2 SVGIG come from the germline V gene (reference sequence). DNA for the CDR3: TGTGCCTGGAGTATTCATCCCGGGGAGCTGTTTTTT. Its protein product is CAWSIHPGELFF.

This chain connects TRBV2 to TRBJ2-3, with 9 positions matching TRBD2. The CDR3 is made up of 16 amino acids. With V trimmed by 5 bases and J by 1 base, 7 bases remained unmatched. Germline values: CDR1 SNHLY, CDR2 FYNNEI. CDR3 residues: CASSLQGGGGTDTQYF. CDR3 sequence (DNA): TGTGCCAGCAGTCTCCAAGGCGGGGGGGGCACAGATACGCAGTATTTT.

The DNA for the CDR3 is TGTGCCACCAGGGCCATGGCGGGCCAGCCCCAGCATTTT. It yields the protein CATRAMAGQPQHF. The V and J genes are TRBV10-3 and TRBJ1-5, with a possible D match to TRBD1 (5 bases). The CDR3 runs 13 residues. The germline gives CDR1 ENHRY, CDR2 SYGVKD. Deletions cut 10 bases from V and 7 bases from J, with 17 bases between.

V and J are TRBV5-1 and TRBJ1-2, with D uncertain. Trimming removed 4 bases at V and 3 bases at J, with 7 bases between. The CDR3 sequence is 12 residues long. Per germline, CDR1 SGHRS and CDR2 YFSETQ. The CDR3 DNA sequence: TGCGCCAGCAGCCGGAGGGACTATGGCTACACCTTC. It codes for CASSRRDYGYTF.

Of note for this clone: Other DNA sequences of this sample code for an identical CDR3. The CDR3 DNA reads TGTGCCTGGAGTGTCGAGGAAAAACTGTTTTTT. Translation: CAWSVEEKLFF. The V and J genes are TRBV30 and TRBJ1-4, with no clear D. Germline V gene lookup returns CDR1 GTSNPN and CDR2 SVGIG (reference sequence). CDR3 length: 11 residues. Between the trimmed V and J ends, which lost 0 bases and 8 bases, there was a span of 4 bases.

V and J are TRBV30 and TRBJ1-5; D possibly corresponds to TRBD1 (5 bases). In germline, CDR1 is GTSNPN, CDR2 SVGIG (reference sequence). The CDR3 is 13 residues long. V was clipped by 2 bases and J by 6 bases, with 11 bases between them. The CDR3 coding sequence is TGTGCCTGGAGTAAAGGGGATGGTCAGCCCCAGCATTTT. Translation: CAWSKGDGQPQHF. Full variable domain (outside the CDR3, taken from reference TRBV30 and TRBJ1-5): SQTIHQWPATLVQPVGSPLSLECTVEGTSNPNLYWYRQAAGRGLQLLFYSVGIGQISSEVPQNLSASRPQDRQFILSSKKLLLSDSGFYLCAWSKGDGQPQHFGDGTRLSIL.

J is TRBJ2-3 and V is TRBV5-1, with D perhaps matching TRBD2 (6 bases). The ends were cut back, 7 bases at V and 0 bases at J, with 12 bases in the middle. The length of the CDR3 is 14 residues. The germline V gene has CDR1 SGHRS and CDR2 YFSETQ. CDR3 loop: CASSWAGSTDTQYF. CDR3 DNA: TGCGCCAGCTCATGGGCGGGGAGCACAGATACGCAGTATTTT. The entire variable domain, with the rest obtained from reference TRBV5-1 and TRBJ2-3, is as follows: KAGVTQTPRYLIKTRGQQVTLSCSPISGHRSVSWYQQTPGQGLQFLFEYFSETQRNKGNFPGRFSGRQFSNSRSEMNVSTLELGDSALYLCASSWAGSTDTQYFGPGTRLTVL.

Worth noting for this clone: This same CDR3 is encoded by further DNA sequences in the sample. The chain employs TRBV7-2 and TRBJ2-2; D might be TRBD1 or TRBD2, each matching 5 bases. Trimming left V 1 base short and J 5 bases short, with 5 bases between. The CDR3 runs to 13 residues. CDR1 and CDR2 (germline): SGHTA, FQGNSA. In DNA form, the CDR3 reads TGTGCCAGCAGCTTAGGGGGGACCGGGGAGCTGTTTTTT. It specifies CASSLGGTGELFF. Filled out from reference TRBV7-2 and TRBJ2-2, the complete variable domain reads GAGVSQSPSNKVTEKGKDVELRCDPISGHTALYWYRQSLGQGLEFLIYFQGNSAPDKSGLPSDRFSAERTGGSVSTLTIQRTQQEDSAVYLCASSLGGTGELFFGEGSRLTVL.

The chain carries TRBV6-1 and TRBJ2-7, with a weak D call TRBD2 (6 bases). With 6 bases removed from V and 2 bases from J, the gap between germline ends came to 14 bases. The CDR3 has 14 residues. CDR1 is MNHNS and CDR2 is SASEGT in the germline V gene. The CDR3 spells CASRDLGGTYEQYF. CDR3 DNA sequence: TGTGCCAGCAGGGACTTGGGGGGAACCTACGAGCAGTACTTC.

V gene TRBV30 combines with J gene TRBJ1-6; TRBD1 is a possible D gene (5 bases). The CDR3 runs to 15 residues. Per germline, CDR1 GTSNPN and CDR2 SVGIG (reference sequence). Trimming stripped 2 bases from V and 7 bases from J, with 15 bases between. CDR3 residues: CAWSPRGPGNSPLHF. The CDR3 nucleotides read TGTGCCTGGAGTCCCCGGGGCCCGGGGAATTCACCCCTCCACTTT.

This clone has a single count. CDR3 protein: CASSRRLAGDSETQYF. CDR3 nucleotides: TGTGCCAGCAGTCGAAGACTAGCGGGAGATTCAGAGACCCAGTACTTC. The genes are TRBV6-6 and TRBJ2-5; 12 nucleotides match TRBD2. J lost 4 bases, V lost 5 bases, and 8 bases had no gene match. The CDR3 is 16 residues long. Looked up from germline, CDR1 is MNHNY and CDR2 is SVGAGI (reference sequence).

This clone was detected once. This chain joins TRBV19 and TRBJ1-2; 9 nucleotides align to TRBD1. Trimming took 10 bases from V and 8 from J; bases not matched to a gene: 14. Germline V lookup: CDR1 LNHDA, CDR2 SQIVND (reference sequence). The CDR3 is 14 residues long. The CDR3 DNA follows: TGTGCCATTAGACATACCGGGACAGGGAACGGCTACACCTTC. This gives the protein CAIRHTGTGNGYTF. The full variable domain, with the rest looked up from reference TRBV19 and TRBJ1-2, is DGGITQSPKYLFRKEGQNVTLSCEQNLNHDAMYWYRQDPGQGLRLIYYSQIVNDFQKGDIAEGYSVSREKKESFPLTVTSAQKNPTAFYLCAIRHTGTGNGYTFGSGTRLTVV.

The chain is built from TRBV7-2 and TRBJ1-6, with D tentatively TRBD1 (6 bases). CDR1 SGHTA and CDR2 FQGNSA come from the germline V gene. There are 16 residues in the CDR3. Trimming removed 1 base from V and 10 bases from J, with 17 bases in between. The CDR3: CASSLGQAIIGSPLHF. In DNA form, the CDR3 reads TGTGCCAGCAGCTTAGGACAGGCCATTATCGGATCACCCCTCCACTTT.

The chain joins TRBV9 to TRBJ2-5; 9 nucleotides align to TRBD2. The germline CDR1 and CDR2 sequences are SGDLS and YYNGEE. This CDR3 is 16 amino acids long. V shed 4 bases, J shed 5 bases, and the junction held 12 bases outside the gene matches. CDR3: CASSPRLSGGRETQYF. Here the CDR3 DNA reads TGTGCCAGCAGCCCCAGACTTAGCGGGGGAAGGGAGACCCAGTACTTC.

This clone was observed a single time. V is TRBV7-2 and J is TRBJ2-3; D is ambiguous. Trimming removed 3 bases at V and 4 bases at J, with 8 bases between. CDR1 is SGHTA, CDR2 FQGNSA, per germline. The CDR3 covers 13 residues. CDR3 loop: CASSFQPPDTQYF. The CDR3 DNA reads TGTGCCAGCAGCTTTCAGCCCCCAGATACGCAGTATTTT.

J is TRBJ2-1 and V is TRBV29-1; 7 bases are a match to TRBD2. Germline CDR1 and CDR2: SQVTM and ANQGSEA. J gave up 3 bases and V 7 bases, and 12 bases lay outside the gene matches. The CDR3 spans 15 residues. Written as DNA, the CDR3 is TGCAGCGCTCCCTCGGGGAGCGGGGTCTACAATGAGCAGTTCTTC. Residues: CSAPSGSGVYNEQFF.

The V and J genes are TRBV18 and TRBJ1-5, with D maybe TRBD1 (5 bases). The CDR3 consists of 15 residues. Looked up from germline, CDR1 is KGHSH and CDR2 is LQKENI. V lost 6 bases and J lost 0, with 12 bases in between. CDR3 amino acids: CASSRGHNSNQPQHF. The CDR3 DNA follows: TGTGCCAGCTCGAGGGGCCACAATAGCAATCAGCCCCAGCATTTT.

CDR3 coding DNA: TGTGCCAGCAGTTTCAGGGGACAGGGCGCTCAGCCCCAGCATTTT. Translation gives CASSFRGQGAQPQHF. The chain employs TRBV28 and TRBJ1-5, with TRBD1 identical over 9 bases. The CDR3 extends over 15 amino acids. Germline-derived CDR1 and CDR2 are MDHEN and SYDVKM. V gave up 3 bases and J gave up 6 bases; unmatched junction bases: 6.

The V and J genes are TRBV7-2 and TRBJ1-5, with a tentative D call TRBD1 (5 bases). CDR1 and CDR2 (germline): SGHTA, FQGNSA. Trimming cost V 5 bases and J 4 bases, with 9 bases left between them. The CDR3 covers 13 residues. The CDR3 region has the DNA TGTGCCAGCAGCCCACAGGAAAATCAGCCCCAGCATTTT. As protein: CASSPQENQPQHF.

The chain has TRBV2 and TRBJ2-7; 10 bases line up with TRBD1. Trimming at V came to 4 bases and at J to 6 bases, leaving 3 bases not matched to a gene. The CDR3 sequence is 13 residues long. Germline V gene data show CDR1 as SNHLY and CDR2 as FYNNEI. The CDR3 loop reads CASSVGTGAEQYF. The CDR3 nucleotides are TGTGCCAGCAGTGTCGGGACAGGGGCCGAGCAGTACTTC.

This chain connects TRBV5-1 to TRBJ2-5, with a tentative D call TRBD1 (7 bases). Trimming pared 4 bases from V and 3 bases from J, leaving 16 bases between. Looked up from germline, CDR1 is SGHRS and CDR2 is YFSETQ. This CDR3 has 15 amino acids. CDR3 sequence reads: CASSRRGQMEETQYF. Here the CDR3 DNA reads TGCGCCAGCAGCAGGAGGGGACAGATGGAAGAGACCCAGTACTTC. The complete variable domain, with remaining parts taken from reference TRBV5-1 and TRBJ2-5, reads KAGVTQTPRYLIKTRGQQVTLSCSPISGHRSVSWYQQTPGQGLQFLFEYFSETQRNKGNFPGRFSGRQFSNSRSEMNVSTLELGDSALYLCASSRRGQMEETQYFGPGTRLLVL.

As regards this clone: Other DNA sequences in the sample encode the same CDR3. The chain combines TRBV5-1 with TRBJ2-1; TRBD2 matches 8 bases. The CDR3 runs 15 residues. Germline V gene data show CDR1 as SGHRS and CDR2 as YFSETQ. V trimming: 0 bases; J trimming: 3 bases; junction bases outside the gene matches: 2. CDR3 DNA sequence: TGCGCCAGCAGCTTGGTTCTAGCGGGCTACAATGAGCAGTTCTTC. Residues: CASSLVLAGYNEQFF.

The chain recombines TRBV11-1 with TRBJ2-5; D tentatively reads TRBD1 or TRBD2 (7 bases each). Trimming removed 4 bases from V and 2 bases from J, with 17 bases in between. This CDR3 comprises 16 residues. The germline V gene encodes CDR1 SGHAT and CDR2 FQDESV (reference sequence). CDR3 nucleotide sequence: TGTGCCAGCAGCTCAGTCAGGGGGGGGCTTCAAGAGACCCAGTACTTC. Its protein product is CASSSVRGGLQETQYF.

This clone was detected once. The chain employs TRBV7-8 and TRBJ1-5; no definite D call. The V end was cut by 1 base, the J end by 3 bases, with 19 bases between. The germline V gene has CDR1 SGHVS and CDR2 FQNEAQ. The CDR3 runs 18 residues. CDR3 protein: CASSLGPRERGINQPQHF. CDR3 bases: TGTGCCAGCAGCTTAGGGCCTAGAGAACGGGGAATCAATCAGCCCCAGCATTTT. Full variable domain (rest looked up from reference TRBV7-8 and TRBJ1-5): GAGVSQSPRYKVAKRGQDVALRCDPISGHVSLFWYQQALGQGPEFLTYFQNEAQLDKSGLPSDRFFAERPEGSVSTLKIQRTQQEDSAVYLCASSLGPRERGINQPQHFGDGTRLSIL.